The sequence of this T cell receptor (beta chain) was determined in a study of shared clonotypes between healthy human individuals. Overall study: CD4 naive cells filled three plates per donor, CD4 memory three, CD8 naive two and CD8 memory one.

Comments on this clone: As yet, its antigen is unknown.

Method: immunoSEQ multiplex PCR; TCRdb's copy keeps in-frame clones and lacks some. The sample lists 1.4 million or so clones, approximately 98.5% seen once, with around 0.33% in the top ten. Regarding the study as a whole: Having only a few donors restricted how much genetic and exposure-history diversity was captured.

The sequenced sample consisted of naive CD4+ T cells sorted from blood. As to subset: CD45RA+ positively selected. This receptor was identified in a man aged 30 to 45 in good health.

This CDR3 reads CASSQGNPPDTQYF. The CDR3, as DNA: TGCGCCAGCAGCCAGGGGAATCCACCAGATACGCAGTATTTT. The chain carries TRBV10-2 and TRBJ2-3; D is possibly TRBD1 (6 bases). V was shortened by 6 bases and J by 4 bases, with 14 bases between the two germline ends. There are 14 residues in the CDR3. The germline CDR1 and CDR2 sequences are WSHSY and SAAADI.